This T cell receptor beta chain was found in a study of blood T cells in healthy people across ages. A sample-barcoded 5' primer and a J-beta primer mix were used in a second PCR of roughly 7 to 12 cycles. TCRdb itself ran the 5' RACE reads through MiXCR, one entry per CDR3 protein. The data show just over 1 million distinct CDR3 sequences, more than 40% seen once. This receptor was identified in a woman aged 60 to 75 in good health. The sequenced sample consisted of blood.

CDR3 DNA: TGTGCCAGCAGTACCCGGGAAGGGGGAGAGACCCAGTACTTC. Its protein product is CASSTREGGETQYF. V is TRBV6-5 and J is TRBJ2-5, with D perhaps TRBD1 (6 bases). The CDR3 covers 14 residues. In germline, CDR1 is MNHEY, CDR2 SVGAGI. V lost 5 bases and J lost 4, with 14 bases in between.